This T cell receptor beta chain came from a study of blood T cell repertoires in COVID-19. Assay used: immunoSEQ multiplex PCR; TCRdb lists only in-frame clones, some missing. The repertoire holds more than 200,000 clones, over 75% seen once, with 5.5% to 7% in the top ten. This CDR3 contains 13 residues. The V end lost 2 bases, the J end lost 0 bases, and 5 bases lay between the germline ends. CDR1 and CDR2 from the germline V gene are SQVTM and ANQGSEA. The rearrangement uses TRBV29-1 and TRBJ2-4; D call uncertain. The sample taken for sequencing was peripheral blood. The sequence came from a man aged 80 or over with acute or convalescent COVID-19. For the CDR3, the DNA is TGCAGCGTTGAAACACAAGCCAAAAACATTCAGTACTTC. Translated: CSVETQAKNIQYF.